The source of this T cell receptor (beta chain) is a study of blood T cells in healthy people across ages. Total RNA, at least 5 micrograms per sample, was extracted from PBMCs. It was with a sample-barcoded 5' primer and a J-beta primer mix that a second PCR of roughly 6 to 12 cycles was run. One entry per CDR3 protein results from TCRdb running MiXCR on the 5' RACE reads. This table holds approximately 1.5 million distinct CDR3 sequences, roughly 32% found once. This clonotype turned up a few times. The germline V gene encodes CDR1 MNHEY and CDR2 SMNVEV (reference sequence). The CDR3 is 14 residues long. V dropped 3 bases and J dropped 9 bases, with 15 bases sitting between them.

This receptor was taken from a woman in her 30s in good health. The gene calls are TRBV27 and TRBJ2-1; D assignment may be TRBD1 or TRBD2 (5 bases each). Sequenced: blood. The CDR3 protein is CASSLAGTVVEQFF. The CDR3 DNA sequence: TGTGCCAGCAGTTTGGCAGGGACGGTTGTTGAGCAGTTCTTC.